One and the same sample provided the 27 T cell receptor beta chains below, sequenced in a study of T cell responses to AZD1222 COVID-19 vaccine. Clones were read by immunoSEQ multiplex PCR, and TCRdb kept only the in-frame ones, dropping some. The sample lists approximately 100,000 clones, around 96% occurring once. Sequenced material: peripheral blood, taken on day 0 of AZD1222 vaccination. The source of these receptors is an adult in good health.

V and J are TRBV28 and TRBJ2-7, with TRBD1 as a possible D gene (5 bases). Germline-derived CDR1 and CDR2 are MDHEN and SYDVKM. The V end lost 3 bases, the J end lost 6 bases, and 9 bases lay between the germline ends. The CDR3 has 12 residues. As DNA, the CDR3 is TGTGCCAGCAGTTTCGCAGGGTTCGAGCAGTACTTC. Translated: CASSFAGFEQYF. Using reference TRBV28 and TRBJ2-7 for the parts outside the CDR3, the full variable domain is DVKVTQSSRYLVKRTGEKVFLECVQDMDHENMFWYRQDPGLGLRLIYFSYDVKMKEKGDIPEGYSVSREKKERFSLILESASTNQTSMYLCASSFAGFEQYFGPGTRLTVT.

The chain combines TRBV9 with TRBJ2-1; D is possibly TRBD1 (6 bases). Trimming took 2 bases from V and 6 from J, leaving 18 bases between them. The CDR3 covers 16 residues. CDR1 is SGDLS and CDR2 is YYNGEE in the germline V gene. The CDR3 nucleotides read TGTGCCAGCAGCGTGGGTCCCGGGACAACTTTCAATGAGCAGTTCTTC. As protein: CASSVGPGTTFNEQFF.

The chain carries TRBV15 and TRBJ1-5; a weak D match, TRBD1 (6 bases). V was cut by 5 bases and J by 7 bases, with 30 bases left in between. Germline-derived CDR1 and CDR2 are LNHNV and YYDKDF (reference sequence). The CDR3 consists of 19 residues. Here the CDR3 DNA reads TGTGCCACCAGCGCCGAGCCAGGCAGGGGCTCCCCCAGAAGCCAGCCCCAGCATTTT. This encodes CATSAEPGRGSPRSQPQHF.

The gene calls are TRBV2 and TRBJ2-5; 8 positions match TRBD1. The CDR3 is 15 residues long. Trimming cost V 2 bases and J 2 bases; bases outside gene matches: 4. Germline V lookup: CDR1 SNHLY, CDR2 FYNNEI. The CDR3 sequence: CASSEITGGQETQYF. DNA for the CDR3: TGTGCCAGCAGTGAAATAACAGGGGGACAAGAGACCCAGTACTTC.

This clone was seen a single time. This chain connects TRBV11-1 to TRBJ2-7; TRBD1 aligns across 8 bases. After removal of 5 bases from V and 5 bases from J, the junction contained 5 bases not matched to a gene. The germline CDR1 and CDR2 sequences are SGHAT and FQDESV (reference sequence). The CDR3 extends over 13 amino acids. The CDR3 DNA follows: TGTGCCAGCAGCCGACAGGGGATCCACGAGCAGTACTTC. This encodes CASSRQGIHEQYF. Variable domain in full (rest from reference TRBV11-1 and TRBJ2-7): EAEVAQSPRYKITEKSQAVAFWCDPISGHATLYWYRQILGQGPELLVQFQDESVVDDSQLPKDRFSAERLKGVDSTLKIQPAELGDSAMYLCASSRQGIHEQYFGPGTRLTVT.

The CDR3 loop reads CASSLRAPGHQPQHF. DNA for the CDR3: TGTGCCAGCAGTTTACGGGCACCGGGCCATCAGCCCCAGCATTTT. The chain links TRBV28 to TRBJ1-5, with unresolved D. This CDR3 has 15 amino acids. V was clipped by 2 bases and J by 5 bases, with 13 bases between them. Germline V lookup: CDR1 MDHEN, CDR2 SYDVKM. The variable domain in full, completed from reference TRBV28 and TRBJ1-5, reads DVKVTQSSRYLVKRTGEKVFLECVQDMDHENMFWYRQDPGLGLRLIYFSYDVKMKEKGDIPEGYSVSREKKERFSLILESASTNQTSMYLCASSLRAPGHQPQHFGDGTRLSIL.

This clone occurred a few times. The V gene is TRBV3-1 (or the pseudogene TRBV3-2), the J gene TRBJ1-3; D gene unclear. V gave up 4 bases and J gave up 5 bases, with 9 bases separating them. The germline V gene has CDR1 LGHDT and CDR2 YNNKEL (reference sequence). This CDR3 contains 13 residues. CDR3 residues: CASSLGLRNTIYF. The CDR3 nucleotides read TGTGCCAGCAGCCTTGGACTACGAAACACCATATATTTT.

J is TRBJ1-2 and V is TRBV5-1, with no clear D. Germline loops: CDR1 SGHRS, CDR2 YFSETQ. V lost 2 bases and J 3 bases, leaving 8 bases between the germline ends. The CDR3 runs 13 residues. CDR3 region: CASSFGGDYGYTF. Written as DNA, the CDR3 is TGCGCCAGCAGCTTCGGAGGAGACTATGGCTACACCTTC.

The chain combines TRBV7-3 with TRBJ2-2, with D unresolved. Germline V gene sequence: CDR1 SGHTA, CDR2 FQGTGA. Trimming shortened V by 5 bases and J by 2 bases, and 3 bases separated the two germline ends. This CDR3 contains 12 residues. The CDR3 nucleotides read TGTGCCAGCAGCCCCAACACCGGGGAGCTGTTTTTT. Translated, it gives CASSPNTGELFF.

V and J are TRBV30 and TRBJ1-4; possible D gene TRBD1, 6 bases. V lost 2 bases, J lost 10 bases, and 14 bases lay in between. From germline, CDR1 is GTSNPN and CDR2 SVGIG (reference sequence). The CDR3 runs 13 residues. The CDR3 spells CAWSSAGVGKLFF. CDR3 sequence (DNA): TGTGCCTGGAGTTCTGCAGGGGTGGGAAAACTGTTTTTT.

The chain joins TRBV28 to TRBJ1-2; 10 bases are shared with TRBD1. Germline CDR1 and CDR2: MDHEN and SYDVKM. V trimming: 11 bases; J trimming: 7 bases; junction bases outside the gene matches: 10. This CDR3 is built from 13 residues. The CDR3 loop is CAGGDRGVSGYTF. The CDR3 DNA is TGTGCCGGGGGGGACAGGGGCGTTTCTGGCTACACCTTC.

V gene TRBV7-9 combines with J gene TRBJ2-1; perhaps TRBD2 as D (5 bases). The CDR3 runs 13 residues. The germline V and J ends were trimmed by 1 base and 8 bases, with 9 bases remaining between them. Per germline, CDR1 SEHNR and CDR2 FQNEAQ (reference sequence). The CDR3 DNA reads as TGTGCCAGCAGCTTAGTAGCGAGGGATGAGCAGTTCTTC. It encodes CASSLVARDEQFF.

The chain has TRBV12-3 or TRBV12-4 and TRBJ1-1; D ambiguous. The CDR3 contains 13 residues. Trimming pared 4 bases from V and 4 bases from J, leaving 10 bases between. The CDR3 DNA follows: TGTGCCAGCAGTTCACTGTACGGCACTGAAGCTTTCTTT. This sequence encodes CASSSLYGTEAFF.

The rearrangement uses TRBV4-1 and TRBJ2-4; D not resolved. The CDR3 spans 15 residues. CDR1 is MGHRA, CDR2 YSYEKL, per germline. V was trimmed by 0 bases and J by 7 bases, leaving 13 bases between them. In DNA, the CDR3 is TGCGCCAGCAGCCAAGAGGTTGCCTATCGGAACATTCAGTACTTC. It is translated as CASSQEVAYRNIQYF.

This clone has a single count. The CDR3, as DNA: TGCGCCAGATACAGGGGATTTGGGAACACCATATATTTT. Translation: CARYRGFGNTIYF. This rearrangement joins TRBV10-1 to TRBJ1-3, with 7 bases identical to TRBD1. The CDR3 length is 13 residues. The V gene end was trimmed by 9 bases and the J gene end by 7 bases; junction bases not matched to a gene: 9. Germline lookup yields CDR1 WNHNN and CDR2 SYGVQD (reference sequence).

This rearrangement joins TRBV7-8 to TRBJ2-1, with D possibly matching TRBD1 (6 bases). V was shortened by 3 bases and J by 2 bases, with 8 bases between the two germline ends. Germline CDR1 and CDR2: SGHVS and FQNEAQ. CDR3 length: 14 amino acids. The CDR3 nucleotides are TGTGCCAGCAGCTTCAGGGGCCCCTACAATGAGCAGTTCTTC. Protein sequence: CASSFRGPYNEQFF.

The gene calls are TRBV6-6 and TRBJ2-3; D gene ambiguous. Trimming pared 2 bases from V and 0 bases from J, leaving 6 bases between. Per the germline V gene, CDR1 is MNHNY and CDR2 is SVGAGI (reference sequence). This CDR3 has 14 amino acids. CDR3 sequence (DNA): TGTGCCAGCAGTTACCCGAGCAGCACAGATACGCAGTATTTT. Protein product: CASSYPSSTDTQYF.

This clone has just one count. The rearrangement uses TRBV7-3 and TRBJ2-1; 10 nucleotides agree with TRBD2. With V trimmed by 5 bases and J by 8 bases, 9 bases remained unmatched. Germline CDR1 SGHTA, CDR2 FQGTGA. This CDR3 contains 15 residues. The CDR3 DNA reads as TGTGCCAGCAGCCCCGCTAGCGGGAGTGCGGATGAGCAGTTCTTC. Translating it yields CASSPASGSADEQFF.

The rearrangement links TRBV28 to TRBJ2-7, with 8 bases fitting TRBD1. Germline V CDR1 and CDR2: MDHEN, SYDVKM. The CDR3 contains 16 residues. With 4 bases clipped from V and 0 bases from J, the junction kept 8 bases outside the gene matches. CDR3 loop: CASSSPGQGTSYEQYF. As DNA, the CDR3 is TGTGCCAGCAGTTCCCCTGGACAGGGAACCTCCTACGAGCAGTACTTC.

The chain couples TRBV6-5 to TRBJ1-5; D perhaps matches TRBD1 (5 bases). The germline gives CDR1 MNHEY, CDR2 SVGAGI. The CDR3 covers 15 residues. The V end was cut by 2 bases, the J end by 3 bases, with 11 bases between. This CDR3 reads CASSYQKGSNQPQHF. Written as DNA, the CDR3 is TGTGCCAGCAGTTACCAAAAGGGGTCCAATCAGCCCCAGCATTTT.

The CDR3 sequence is CSVGGGSWNTEAFF. DNA of the CDR3: TGCAGCGTTGGTGGGGGGTCCTGGAACACTGAAGCTTTCTTT. V is TRBV29-1 and J is TRBJ1-1, with TRBD1 as a possible D gene (5 bases). The V and J ends lost 4 bases and 1 base respectively, with 13 bases between them. This CDR3 contains 14 residues. Germline V lookup: CDR1 SQVTM, CDR2 ANQGSEA.

This chain connects TRBV12-3 or TRBV12-4 to TRBJ1-1; D is possibly TRBD1 (5 bases). The germline V and J ends were trimmed by 4 bases and 3 bases, with 9 bases remaining between them. The CDR3 has 13 residues. The CDR3 reads CASSSLGDTEAFF. The CDR3 DNA sequence: TGTGCCAGCAGTTCTTTGGGGGACACTGAAGCTTTCTTT.

The chain employs TRBV7-2 and TRBJ1-6, with a weak D call TRBD1 (5 bases). V lost 5 bases and J 7 bases, leaving 15 bases between the germline ends. Germline V gene sequence: CDR1 SGHTA, CDR2 FQGNSA. The CDR3 length is 15 residues. CDR3 protein: CASSQRRGENSPLHF. For the CDR3, the DNA is TGTGCCAGCAGCCAGAGGCGGGGGGAAAATTCACCCCTCCACTTT.

This chain joins TRBV19 and TRBJ2-1, with 9 positions matching TRBD2. Germline assignment: CDR1 LNHDA and CDR2 SQIVND (reference sequence). The CDR3 covers 14 residues. V was pared by 4 bases and J by 4 bases, with 2 bases of the junction left unmatched. CDR3 loop: CASSSGGDYNEQFF. CDR3 nucleotides: TGTGCCAGTAGTAGCGGGGGGGATTACAATGAGCAGTTCTTC.

The chain carries TRBV5-1 and TRBJ1-2, with a weak D call TRBD1 (6 bases). V was trimmed by 0 bases and J by 0 bases, leaving 18 bases between them. Germline V lookup: CDR1 SGHRS, CDR2 YFSETQ. The CDR3 covers 18 residues. This chain's CDR3 is CASSLEGDTSLTNYGYTF. CDR3 coding DNA: TGCGCCAGCAGCTTGGAGGGGGACACTTCTTTGACTAACTATGGCTACACCTTC.

The chain carries TRBV3-1 (or the pseudogene TRBV3-2) and TRBJ1-2, with D maybe TRBD1 (5 bases). This CDR3 is 14 amino acids long. Germline CDR1 and CDR2: LGHDT and YNNKEL (reference sequence). V was cut by 2 bases and J by 4 bases, with 11 bases left in between. The CDR3 loop is CASSQSSRGYGYTF. CDR3 coding DNA: TGTGCCAGCAGCCAATCCTCTAGGGGCTATGGCTACACCTTC.

This chain connects TRBV7-2 to TRBJ1-5; 7 nucleotides agree with TRBD1. This CDR3 spans 14 amino acids. CDR1 and CDR2 (germline): SGHTA, FQGNSA. V lost 5 bases to trimming and J lost 7 bases; unmatched junction nucleotides: 8. In nucleotides, the CDR3 is TGTGCCAGCAGCCAGGGGGTAGTGGGCCAGCCCCAGCATTTT. Translating it yields CASSQGVVGQPQHF.